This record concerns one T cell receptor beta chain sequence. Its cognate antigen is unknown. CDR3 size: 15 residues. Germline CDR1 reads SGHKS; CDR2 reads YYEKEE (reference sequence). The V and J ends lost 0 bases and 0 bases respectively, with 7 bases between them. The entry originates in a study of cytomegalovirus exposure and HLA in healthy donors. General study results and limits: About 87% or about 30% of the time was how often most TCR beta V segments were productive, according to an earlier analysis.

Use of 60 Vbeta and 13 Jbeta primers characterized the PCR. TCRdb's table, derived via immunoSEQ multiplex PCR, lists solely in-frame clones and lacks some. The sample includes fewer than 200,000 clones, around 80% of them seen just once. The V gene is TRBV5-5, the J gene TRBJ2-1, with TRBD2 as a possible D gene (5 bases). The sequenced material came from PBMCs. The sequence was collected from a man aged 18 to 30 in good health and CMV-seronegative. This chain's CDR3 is CASSLVRVSYNEQFF. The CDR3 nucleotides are TGTGCCAGCAGCTTGGTGCGGGTCTCCTACAATGAGCAGTTCTTC.